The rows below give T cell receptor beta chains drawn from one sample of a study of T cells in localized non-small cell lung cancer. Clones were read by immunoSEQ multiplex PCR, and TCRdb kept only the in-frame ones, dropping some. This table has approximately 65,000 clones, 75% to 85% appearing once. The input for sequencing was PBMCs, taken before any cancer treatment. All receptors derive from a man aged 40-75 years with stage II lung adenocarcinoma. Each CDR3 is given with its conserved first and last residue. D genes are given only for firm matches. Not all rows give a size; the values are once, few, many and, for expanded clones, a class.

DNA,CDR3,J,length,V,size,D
TGTGCCAGCAGCTTACCAGGGTCCGGTCAGCCCCAGCATTTT,CASSLPGSGQPQHF,TRBJ1-5,14,TRBV5-8,.,.
TGTGCCAGCAGCTTGCAGGGCGGGATCGTAGGAGATACGCAGTATTTT,CASSLQGGIVGDTQYF,TRBJ2-3,16,TRBV7-6,.,.
TGTGCCAGCAGCTTAGGGCTAGCGGCCACCACTATTTTCACAGATACGCAGTATTTT,CASSLGLAATTIFTDTQYF,TRBJ2-3,19,TRBV7-6,.,TRBD2
TGTGCCAGCAGCTTAGTTGCTAGCGCGAACCAAGAGACCCAGTACTTC,CASSLVASANQETQYF,TRBJ2-5,16,TRBV7-6,.,.
TGTGCCAGTAGCACCAGTGGGGGCGGACGCAATGAGCAGTTCTTC,CASSTSGGGRNEQFF,TRBJ2-1,15,TRBV19,.,.
TGTGCCAGCAGCTCCGGAGGGACAGGGAGGAGGAATGAGCAGTTCTTC,CASSSGGTGRRNEQFF,TRBJ2-1,16,TRBV7-9,.,TRBD1
TGTGCCAGCAGCCCCCACCCGGATACGCAGTATTTT,CASSPHPDTQYF,TRBJ2-3,12,TRBV14,.,.
TGTGCCAGCAGCGTAGTTGCGGTGGCCGGGGAGCTGTTTTTT,CASSVVAVAGELFF,TRBJ2-2,14,TRBV9,.,.
TGTGCCAGCAGTCGACGGGACTGGAATGAGCAGTTCTTC,CASSRRDWNEQFF,TRBJ2-1,13,TRBV6-1,.,.
TGTGCCTGGAGTGTAGGTGGGACCGGCGGAAACACCATATATTTT,CAWSVGGTGGNTIYF,TRBJ1-3,15,TRBV30,.,.
TGTGCCAGCAGCACCGGGGGGGCCTCAACTAATGAAAAACTGTTTTTT,CASSTGGASTNEKLFF,TRBJ1-4,16,TRBV14,.,.
TGTGCCAGCAGTGAAGGTCAGGGGGCTGTCCAGGCCTCAAATCAGCCCCAGCATTTT,CASSEGQGAVQASNQPQHF,TRBJ1-5,19,TRBV6-1,.,TRBD1
TGTGCCAGAAGCACGCCGGGACAGGGAAGCTACGAGCAGTACTTC,CARSTPGQGSYEQYF,TRBJ2-7,15,TRBV5-3,.,TRBD1
TGTGCCAGCAGCTTGTCGACATACCCTGGAAACACCATATATTTT,CASSLSTYPGNTIYF,TRBJ1-3,15,TRBV5-4,once,.
TGCGCCAGCAGCCACGAAATGAACACTGAAGCTTTCTTT,CASSHEMNTEAFF,TRBJ1-1,13,TRBV4-3,once,.
TGTGCCAGCAGCTTATCGCGACAGGGTGCTGGCTACACCTTC,CASSLSRQGAGYTF,TRBJ1-2,14,TRBV11-2,few,TRBD1
TGTGCCAGTAGTGAGGGGGGGCTCCAAGAGACCCAGTACTTC,CASSEGGLQETQYF,TRBJ2-5,14,TRBV19,few,.
TGCGCCAGCAGCCCTGGACGGGCGGGCGGCTACACCTTC,CASSPGRAGGYTF,TRBJ1-2,13,TRBV10-1,many,.
TGTGCCAGTAGTATCACCTGGACAGGAGAGTCGGGCTACACCTTC,CASSITWTGESGYTF,TRBJ1-2,15,TRBV19,once,TRBD1
TGTGCCAGTAGTACCTCCGGGACAGGGAACAATCAGCCCCAGCATTTT,CASSTSGTGNNQPQHF,TRBJ1-5,16,TRBV19,.,TRBD1
TGTGCCTGGAGACGGCCGGGTTCCTCTGGAAACACCATATATTTT,CAWRRPGSSGNTIYF,TRBJ1-3,15,TRBV30,.,.
TGTGCCAGCAGCTTAGTTAGGCGGGAAAAACTGTTTTTT,CASSLVRREKLFF,TRBJ1-4,13,TRBV7-2,.,.
TGCGCCAGCAGCTTGGTGGAGACAGGGGGCATCGATGGCTACACCTTC,CASSLVETGGIDGYTF,TRBJ1-2,16,TRBV5-1,.,TRBD1
TGCGCCAGCAGCCAGGCTCAGGGGGCGCGATTTGGCTACACCTTC,CASSQAQGARFGYTF,TRBJ1-2,15,TRBV4-3,few,TRBD1
TGTGCCAGCAGTTATGGGCTAGCGGATATCTACGAGCAGTACTTC,CASSYGLADIYEQYF,TRBJ2-7,15,TRBV6-5,many,TRBD2
TGTGCCAGCAGTTTACAGGGGAACACTGAAGCTTTCTTT,CASSLQGNTEAFF,TRBJ1-1,13,TRBV6-6,.,.
TGTGCCATCAGTGAGGGACTTTCCTACAATGAGCAGTTCTTC,CAISEGLSYNEQFF,TRBJ2-1,14,TRBV10-3,.,.
TGTGCCAGCAGCCTCAGGGGACGGGGCGGGTCGGCCAATGAGCAGTTCTTC,CASSLRGRGGSANEQFF,TRBJ2-1,17,TRBV9,.,.
TGTGCCAGCAGCCCGGGACAGGGGGCCTCTAATGAAAAACTGTTTTTT,CASSPGQGASNEKLFF,TRBJ1-4,16,TRBV5-4,.,TRBD1
TGTGCCAGCAGCCCTTTTGAGCTAGGGACCTACGAGCAGTACTTC,CASSPFELGTYEQYF,TRBJ2-7,15,TRBV7-3,once,.
TGTGCCAGCAGCTCGACTAATCAGCCCCAGCATTTT,CASSSTNQPQHF,TRBJ1-5,12,TRBV7-2,.,.
TGCGCCAGCAGCCAAGGGCGCAGTTACGAGCAGTACTTC,CASSQGRSYEQYF,TRBJ2-7,13,TRBV4-3,.,.
TGCAGCGGCACAAGTAACACTGAAGCTTTCTTT,CSGTSNTEAFF,TRBJ1-1,11,TRBV29-1,.,.
TGTGCCTGGAGTGCGAGGGACACCGAACCCCAGCATTTT,CAWSARDTEPQHF,TRBJ1-5,13,TRBV30,.,.
TGTGCCAGCAGTGTATCAAGCGGGGGGAGGACAGATACGCAGTATTTT,CASSVSSGGRTDTQYF,TRBJ2-3,16,TRBV6-1,.,TRBD2
TGTGCCAGTAGTCCCTCGCGGCAGGGGGTTTCAAGCCTCTACGAGCAGTACTTC,CASSPSRQGVSSLYEQYF,TRBJ2-7,18,TRBV19,few,TRBD1
TGTGCCAGCAGTGAGGGGTCCAATCAGCCCCAGCATTTT,CASSEGSNQPQHF,TRBJ1-5,13,TRBV6-4,.,.
TGTGCCAGCACATGGAGCCAAGAGACCCAGTACTTC,CASTWSQETQYF,TRBJ2-5,12,TRBV6-6,.,.
TGTGCCAGCAGTGTTGGGGAGACTAGCGGGAGTGAGACCCAGTACTTC,CASSVGETSGSETQYF,TRBJ2-5,16,TRBV2,.,TRBD2
TGCGCCAGCAGTAATCAGGAGAACACTGAAGCTTTCTTT,CASSNQENTEAFF,TRBJ1-1,13,TRBV10-1,.,.
TGTGCCAGTAGTATCCGGACAGGGGATCAGCCCCAGCATTTT,CASSIRTGDQPQHF,TRBJ1-5,14,TRBV19,once,TRBD1
TGCAGCGTCCGTGGACAGGCGATGAACACTGAAGCTTTCTTT,CSVRGQAMNTEAFF,TRBJ1-1,14,TRBV29-1,.,TRBD1
TGTGCCAGCTCACCCCGGTGGGAGGGGAACACTGAAGCTTTCTTT,CASSPRWEGNTEAFF,TRBJ1-1,15,TRBV18,.,.
TGTGCCAGCAGCTTAGTCGCGCGCAATGAGCAGTTCTTC,CASSLVARNEQFF,TRBJ2-1,13,TRBV11-2,.,.
TGCGCCAGCAGCATCGGGACTAGCGGGAGGTCACGCGAGCAGTTCTTC,CASSIGTSGRSREQFF,TRBJ2-1,16,TRBV5-1,.,TRBD2
TGTGCCAGTAGTACCCGGACAGAGAGAAGCAATCAGCCCCAGCATTTT,CASSTRTERSNQPQHF,TRBJ1-5,16,TRBV19,.,.
TGTGCCAGCAGCCCCGGACAGGTGGGGGGCTACACCTTC,CASSPGQVGGYTF,TRBJ1-2,13,TRBV28,once,TRBD1
TGTGCCACCTTAGAGGGGATAATAGGAGAGCAGTTCTTC,CATLEGIIGEQFF,TRBJ2-1,13,TRBV28,.,.
TGTGCCAGCAGTGCAGGGTTTTCAGGCTACACCTTC,CASSAGFSGYTF,TRBJ1-2,12,TRBV25-1,.,.
TGTGCCAGCAGTGAAAGGGGCAGGTTGGGGGAGACCCAGTACTTC,CASSERGRLGETQYF,TRBJ2-5,15,TRBV6-1,.,.
TGTGCCAGCTCACCGTTATCGGTGGTGGGAAATGAGCAGTTCTTC,CASSPLSVVGNEQFF,TRBJ2-1,15,TRBV18,once,.
TGTGCCAGCAGCAAAGGAGCCAGGGGGCGCGTAGTGAACACTGAAGCTTTCTTT,CASSKGARGRVVNTEAFF,TRBJ1-1,18,TRBV21-1,few,.
TGCGCCAGCAGCCCCCGGGTCAGCGGAGAGACCCAGTACTTC,CASSPRVSGETQYF,TRBJ2-5,14,TRBV5-1,.,.
TGTGCCAGCAGTGCAAAGCGACAGGGGAGGGGGGAAAAACTGTTTTTT,CASSAKRQGRGEKLFF,TRBJ1-4,16,TRBV6-1,.,TRBD1